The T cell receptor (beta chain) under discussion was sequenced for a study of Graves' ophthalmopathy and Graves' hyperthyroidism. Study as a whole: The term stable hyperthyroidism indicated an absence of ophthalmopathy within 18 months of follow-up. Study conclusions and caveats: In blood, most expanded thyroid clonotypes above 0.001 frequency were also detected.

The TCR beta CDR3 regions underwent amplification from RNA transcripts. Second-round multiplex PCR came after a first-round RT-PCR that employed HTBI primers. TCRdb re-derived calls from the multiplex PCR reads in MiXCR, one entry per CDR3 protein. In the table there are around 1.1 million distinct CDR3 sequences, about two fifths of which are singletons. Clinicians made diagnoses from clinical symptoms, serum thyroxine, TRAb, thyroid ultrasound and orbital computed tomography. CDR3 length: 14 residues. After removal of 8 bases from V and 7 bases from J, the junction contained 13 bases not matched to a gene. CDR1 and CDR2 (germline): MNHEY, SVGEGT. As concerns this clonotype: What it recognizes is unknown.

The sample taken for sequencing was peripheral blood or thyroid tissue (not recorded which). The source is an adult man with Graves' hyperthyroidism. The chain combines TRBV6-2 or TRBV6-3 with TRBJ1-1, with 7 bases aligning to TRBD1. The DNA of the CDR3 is TGTGCCAGCGTTCTAGACAGGGCTGCGGGTGAAGCTTTCTTT. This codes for CASVLDRAAGEAFF.